Listed below are T cell receptor beta chains from one sample, sequenced in a study of CD8 T cells in Susac syndrome. TCRdb reprocessed the immunoSEQ multiplex PCR reads via MiXCR and lists one record per CDR3 protein. Here the sample spans approximately 100,000 distinct CDR3 sequences, just under 95% being singletons. The sample consisted of CD8+ T cells from PBMCs. The receptor set was obtained from a human donor in good health. Each CDR3 is given with its conserved first and last residue. The D gene is left open where the match is weak. Clone size appears in some rows only: once, few, many, or a class for an expanded clone.

d_call | clone_size | j_call | v_call | cdr3_aa | cdr3_nt
- | - | TRBJ1-1 | TRBV5-1 | CASSFDQRRQAFF | TGCGCCAGCAGCTTTGACCAACGAAGGCAGGCTTTCTTT
- | - | TRBJ2-7 | TRBV30 | CAWTTQHYEQYF | TGTGCCTGGACGACTCAACACTACGAGCAGTACTTC
- | - | TRBJ2-1 | TRBV7-9 | CASSPLDEQFF | TGTGCCAGCAGCCCCCTCGATGAGCAGTTCTTC
- | - | TRBJ1-5 | TRBV30 | CAWSGGDNQPQHF | TGTGCCTGGAGTGGGGGAGATAATCAGCCCCAGCATTTT
- | - | TRBJ2-7 | TRBV6-1 | CASSAQYEQYF | TGTGCCAGCAGTGCCCAATACGAGCAGTACTTC
TRBD1 | - | TRBJ2-3 | TRBV10-3 | CAISEGQGNTDTQYF | TGTGCCATCAGTGAGGGACAGGGTAACACAGATACGCAGTATTTT
- | - | TRBJ2-7 | TRBV7-9 | CASSLVGGAYEQYF | TGTGCCAGCAGCTTAGTGGGCGGAGCCTACGAGCAGTACTTC
- | - | TRBJ2-1 | TRBV12-3/TRBV12-4 | CASSGAGNEQFF | TGTGCCAGCAGTGGGGCGGGAAATGAGCAGTTCTTC
- | once | TRBJ1-1 | TRBV29-1 | CSVGETEAFF | TGCAGCGTTGGGGAGACTGAAGCTTTCTTT
- | - | TRBJ1-2 | TRBV11-1 | CASSLNGNYGYTF | TGTGCCAGCAGCTTAAACGGGAACTATGGCTACACCTTC
TRBD2 | - | TRBJ2-5 | TRBV7-2 | CASSLASGRVETQYF | TGTGCCAGCAGCTTAGCCAGCGGGAGGGTGGAGACCCAGTACTTC
- | - | TRBJ2-1 | TRBV9 | CASSVRRRGDEQFF | TGTGCCAGCAGCGTTCGCCGGAGGGGAGATGAGCAGTTCTTC
TRBD2 | once | TRBJ2-3 | TRBV18 | CASSPGLAGASTDTQYF | TGTGCCAGCTCACCTGGACTAGCGGGAGCTAGCACAGATACGCAGTATTTT